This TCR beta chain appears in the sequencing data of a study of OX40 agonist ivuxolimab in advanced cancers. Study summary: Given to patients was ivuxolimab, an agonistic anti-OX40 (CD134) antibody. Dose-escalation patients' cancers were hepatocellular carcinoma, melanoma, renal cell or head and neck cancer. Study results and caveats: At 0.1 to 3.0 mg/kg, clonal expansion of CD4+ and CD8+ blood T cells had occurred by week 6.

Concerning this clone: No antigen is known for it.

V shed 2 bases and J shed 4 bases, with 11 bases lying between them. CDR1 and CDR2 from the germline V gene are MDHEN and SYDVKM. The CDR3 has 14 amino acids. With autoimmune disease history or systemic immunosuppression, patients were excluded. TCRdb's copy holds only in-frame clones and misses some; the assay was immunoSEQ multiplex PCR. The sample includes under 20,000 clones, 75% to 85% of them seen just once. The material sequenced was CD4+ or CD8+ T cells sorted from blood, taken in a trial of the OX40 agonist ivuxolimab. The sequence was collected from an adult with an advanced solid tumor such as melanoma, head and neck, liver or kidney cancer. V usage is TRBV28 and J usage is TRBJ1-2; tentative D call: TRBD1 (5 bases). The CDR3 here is CASSLTGTFYGYTF. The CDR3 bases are TGTGCCAGCAGTTTAACAGGCACCTTCTATGGCTACACCTTC.